This T cell receptor beta chain came from a study of human CD8 memory T cell subsets (dated by TCRdb to the early 2020s). In terms of the full investigation: TCRbeta repertoires of stem-like (TSTEM), progenitor exhausted-like (TPEX) and effector memory CD8+ T cell subsets were compared to assess their clonal relationships. TCRbeta repertoires were obtained from six or seven donors, each contributing TSTEM, TPEX and effector memory subsets. What the research found in general, with its limitations: Only TCRbeta chains were sequenced, and repertoire comparisons rested on five or six donors tested with paired t-tests and Bonferroni correction. Although both stem-like subsets shared clonotypes with effector memory cells, the overlap between TSTEM and TPEX repertoires was minimal, suggesting distinct antigen spectra for the TSTEM and TPEX subsets. Normalized Shannon-Wiener diversity was similarly high in TSTEM and TPEX subsets, while effector memory subsets were less diverse by comparison. Based on Chao1 estimates, TSTEM subsets appeared to have greater repertoire diversity than TPEX subsets, which may reflect a broader range of specificities.

Early differentiated memory cells that were CCR7+ PD-1+ TIGIT+ and had dysfunctional, exhausted-like traits were classified as progenitor exhausted-like memory CD8+ T cells (TPEX). Peripheral blood mononuclear cells were isolated from healthy donor buffy coats by density gradient separation. In the study, negative magnetic separation with EasySep or MojoSort CD8+ T cell isolation kits was used to enrich total CD8+ T cells. For each subset, total RNA was extracted using an RNeasy Mini Kit from duplicate vials of about 160,000 sorted CD8+ T cells. The PBMCs were used fresh or after being cryopreserved in fetal bovine serum with about 10% DMSO. Fluorescence-activated cell sorting on a FACSAria III was used to sort CD8+ T cell subsets to purity. Its CDR3 holds 17 amino acids, cysteine through phenylalanine. No DNA accompanies this entry. CDR1 SGHAT and CDR2 FQDESV are derived from the germline V gene (reference sequence).

The sequencer listed for this sample is NextSeq 550. A Human TCR Profiling Kit was used to prepare UMI-labeled 5' RACE TCRbeta libraries. Every TCRbeta library was prepared in parallel with an identical number of PCR cycles. The study's own analysis went as follows. Between roughly 2,800 and 20,000 functional CDR3beta clonotypes were contained in each TCRbeta library. MIGEC 1.2.9 was used for UMI extraction and consensus assembly, with at least three reads per UMI being required. In-frame CDR3beta repertoires were extracted with MiXCR 3.0.3. Each sample was downsampled to 42,000 randomly selected UMIs before diversity metrics were calculated in VDJtools 1.2.1. Repertoire overlap metrics D, R and F2 were calculated in VDJtools for the top 3,000 clones of each sample pair. The reads underwent TCRdb reprocessing, giving one record for each CDR3 protein sequence and no DNA. The V and J calls shown here were made by TCRdb, not taken from the authors' results. This sample's records show thousands of distinct CDR3 sequences. Of the sample, 15% falls within the top ten clones.

For this clonotype: It lacks a known antigen.

This TCR was recovered from a human donor in good health. Sequenced sample: CD8+ T cells from PBMCs. The chain is assembled from TRBV11-1 and TRBJ1-2; TCRdb names TRBD1, which stays unverified in the absence of DNA. The CDR3 protein sequence reads: CASSLRAGLAFNYGYTF.